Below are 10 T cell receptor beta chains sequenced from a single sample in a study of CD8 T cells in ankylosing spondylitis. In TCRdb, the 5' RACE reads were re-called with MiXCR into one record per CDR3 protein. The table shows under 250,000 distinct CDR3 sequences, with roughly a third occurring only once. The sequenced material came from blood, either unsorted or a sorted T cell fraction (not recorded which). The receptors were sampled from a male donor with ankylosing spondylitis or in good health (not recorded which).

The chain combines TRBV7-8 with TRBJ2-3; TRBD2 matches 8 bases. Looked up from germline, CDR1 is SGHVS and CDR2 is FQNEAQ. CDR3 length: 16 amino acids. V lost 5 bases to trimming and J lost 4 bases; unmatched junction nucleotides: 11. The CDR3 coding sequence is TGTGCCAGCAGCATCTCTGCGGGGGGCGGCGCAGATACGCAGTATTTT. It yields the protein CASSISAGGGADTQYF.

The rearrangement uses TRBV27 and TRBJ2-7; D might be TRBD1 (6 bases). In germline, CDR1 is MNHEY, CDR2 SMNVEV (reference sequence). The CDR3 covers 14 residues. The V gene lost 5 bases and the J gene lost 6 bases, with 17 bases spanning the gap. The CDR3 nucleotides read TGTGCCAGCAGTCCCCTGACAGGATTCTTCGAGCAGTACTTC. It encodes CASSPLTGFFEQYF.

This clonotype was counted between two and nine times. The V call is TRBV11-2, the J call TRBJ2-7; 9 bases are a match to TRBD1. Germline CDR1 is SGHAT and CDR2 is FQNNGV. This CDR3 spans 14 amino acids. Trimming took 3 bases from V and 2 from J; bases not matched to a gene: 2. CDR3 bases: TGTGCCAGCAGCTTGGGGACAGGGCCCTACGAGCAGTACTTC. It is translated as CASSLGTGPYEQYF.

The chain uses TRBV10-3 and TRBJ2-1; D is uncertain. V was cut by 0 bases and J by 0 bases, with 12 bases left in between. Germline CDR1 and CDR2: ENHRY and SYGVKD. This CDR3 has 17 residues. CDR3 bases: TGTGCCATCAGTGAGTCGCTAGTCGTTGCCTCCTACAATGAGCAGTTCTTC. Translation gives CAISESLVVASYNEQFF.

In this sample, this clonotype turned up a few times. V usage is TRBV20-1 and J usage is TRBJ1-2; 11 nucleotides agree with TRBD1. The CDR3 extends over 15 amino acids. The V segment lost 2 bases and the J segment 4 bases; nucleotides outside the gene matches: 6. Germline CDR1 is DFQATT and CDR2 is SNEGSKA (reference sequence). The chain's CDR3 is CSARSGQGAGYGYTF. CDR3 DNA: TGCAGTGCTAGATCCGGACAGGGGGCCGGCTATGGCTACACCTTC.

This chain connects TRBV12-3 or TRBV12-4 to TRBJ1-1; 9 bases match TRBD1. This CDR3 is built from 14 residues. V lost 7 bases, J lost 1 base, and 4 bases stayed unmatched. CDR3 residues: CASITGQGNTEAFF. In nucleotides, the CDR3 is TGTGCCAGCATCACGGGACAGGGGAACACTGAAGCTTTCTTT.

The CDR3 reads CASSLYGDPYNEQFF. The CDR3 DNA reads TGCGCCAGCAGCTTGTACGGGGACCCCTACAATGAGCAGTTCTTC. V usage is TRBV5-1 and J usage is TRBJ2-1; D could derive from TRBD1 or TRBD2 (5 bases each). Trimming removed 1 base at V and 2 bases at J, with 10 bases between. From germline, CDR1 is SGHRS and CDR2 YFSETQ. This CDR3 is 15 amino acids long.

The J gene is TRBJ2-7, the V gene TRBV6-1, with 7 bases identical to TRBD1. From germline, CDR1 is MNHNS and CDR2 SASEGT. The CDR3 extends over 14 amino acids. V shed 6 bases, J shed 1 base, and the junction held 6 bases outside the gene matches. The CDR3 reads CASRSGQASYEQYF. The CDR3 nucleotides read TGTGCCAGCAGGTCCGGACAGGCTTCCTACGAGCAGTACTTC.

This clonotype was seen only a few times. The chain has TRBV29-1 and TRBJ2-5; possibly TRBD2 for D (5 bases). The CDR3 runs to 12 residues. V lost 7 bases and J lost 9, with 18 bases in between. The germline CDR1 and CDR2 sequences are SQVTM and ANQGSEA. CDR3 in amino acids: CSAFDRRRAQYF. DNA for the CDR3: TGCAGCGCCTTCGACCGGCGGCGGGCCCAGTACTTC.

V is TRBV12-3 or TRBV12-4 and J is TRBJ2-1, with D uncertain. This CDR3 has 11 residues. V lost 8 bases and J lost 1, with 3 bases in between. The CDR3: CASGSYNEQFF. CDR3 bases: TGTGCCAGCGGGTCCTACAATGAGCAGTTCTTC.